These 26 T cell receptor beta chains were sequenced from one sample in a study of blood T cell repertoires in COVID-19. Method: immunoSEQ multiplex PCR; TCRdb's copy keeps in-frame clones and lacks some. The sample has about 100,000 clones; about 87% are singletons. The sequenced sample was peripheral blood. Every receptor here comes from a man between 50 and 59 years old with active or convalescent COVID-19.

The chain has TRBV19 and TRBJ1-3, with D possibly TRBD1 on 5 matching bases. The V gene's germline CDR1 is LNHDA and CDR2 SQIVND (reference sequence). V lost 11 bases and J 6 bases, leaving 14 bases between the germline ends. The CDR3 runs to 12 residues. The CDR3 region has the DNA TGTGCCGTGTCCCCGGGGGTAAACACCATATATTTT. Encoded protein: CAVSPGVNTIYF.

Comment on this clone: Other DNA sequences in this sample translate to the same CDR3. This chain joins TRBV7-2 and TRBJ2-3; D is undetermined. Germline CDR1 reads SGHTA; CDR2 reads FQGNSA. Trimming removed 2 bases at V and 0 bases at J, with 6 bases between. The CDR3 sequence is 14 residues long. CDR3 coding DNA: TGTGCCAGCAGCTTAAGTAGAAGCACAGATACGCAGTATTTT. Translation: CASSLSRSTDTQYF.

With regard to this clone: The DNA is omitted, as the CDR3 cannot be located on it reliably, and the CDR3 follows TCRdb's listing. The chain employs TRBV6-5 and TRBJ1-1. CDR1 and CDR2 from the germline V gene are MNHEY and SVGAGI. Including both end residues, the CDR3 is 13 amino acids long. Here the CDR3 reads CASSTSVNTEAFF.

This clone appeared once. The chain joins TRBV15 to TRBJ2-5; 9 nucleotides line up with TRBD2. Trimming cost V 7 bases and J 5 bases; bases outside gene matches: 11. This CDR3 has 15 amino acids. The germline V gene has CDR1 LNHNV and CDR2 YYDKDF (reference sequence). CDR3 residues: CATTLELAGKETQYF. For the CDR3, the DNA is TGTGCCACCACCTTGGAGCTAGCGGGAAAGGAGACCCAGTACTTC.

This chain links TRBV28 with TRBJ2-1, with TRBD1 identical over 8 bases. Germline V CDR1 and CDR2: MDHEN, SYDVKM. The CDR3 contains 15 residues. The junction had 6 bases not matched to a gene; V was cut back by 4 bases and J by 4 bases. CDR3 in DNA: TGTGCCAGCAGTTCAACCGGGACAGGTTACAATGAGCAGTTCTTC. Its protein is CASSSTGTGYNEQFF.

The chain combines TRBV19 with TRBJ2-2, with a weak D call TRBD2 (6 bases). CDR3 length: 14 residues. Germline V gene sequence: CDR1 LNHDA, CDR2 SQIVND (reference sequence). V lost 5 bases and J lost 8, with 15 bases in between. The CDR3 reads CASSQGGDMGELFF. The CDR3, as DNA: TGTGCCAGTAGTCAAGGCGGGGATATGGGGGAGCTGTTTTTT.

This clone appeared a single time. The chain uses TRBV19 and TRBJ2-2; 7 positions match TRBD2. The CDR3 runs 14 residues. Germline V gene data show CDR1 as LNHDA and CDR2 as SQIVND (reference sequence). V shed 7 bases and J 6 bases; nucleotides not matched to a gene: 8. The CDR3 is CASTLGGRAGELFF. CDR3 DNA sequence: TGTGCCAGTACCCTGGGAGGGCGGGCCGGGGAGCTGTTTTTT. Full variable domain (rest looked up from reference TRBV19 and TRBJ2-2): DGGITQSPKYLFRKEGQNVTLSCEQNLNHDAMYWYRQDPGQGLRLIYYSQIVNDFQKGDIAEGYSVSREKKESFPLTVTSAQKNPTAFYLCASTLGGRAGELFFGEGSRLTVL.

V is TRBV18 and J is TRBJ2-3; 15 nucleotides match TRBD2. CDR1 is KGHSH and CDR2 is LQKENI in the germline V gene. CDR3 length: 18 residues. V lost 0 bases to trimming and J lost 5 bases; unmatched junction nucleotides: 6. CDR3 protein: CASSPPGLAGGQGDTQYF. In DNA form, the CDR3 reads TGTGCCAGCTCACCACCGGGACTAGCGGGGGGCCAGGGAGATACGCAGTATTTT.

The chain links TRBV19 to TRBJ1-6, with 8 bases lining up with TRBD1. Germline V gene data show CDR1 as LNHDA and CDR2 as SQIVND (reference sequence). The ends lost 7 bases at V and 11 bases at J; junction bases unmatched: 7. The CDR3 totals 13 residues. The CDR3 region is CASNAGGAPPLHF. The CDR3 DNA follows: TGTGCCAGTAACGCAGGGGGCGCGCCACCCCTCCACTTT.

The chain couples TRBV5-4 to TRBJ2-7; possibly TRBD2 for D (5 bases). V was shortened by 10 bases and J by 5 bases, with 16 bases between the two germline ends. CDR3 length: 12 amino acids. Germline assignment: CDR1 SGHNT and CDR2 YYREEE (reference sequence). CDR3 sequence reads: CAVRTPGDEQYV. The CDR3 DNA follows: TGTGCCGTCCGGACTCCGGGTGACGAGCAGTACGTC.

CDR3 sequence reads: CASSLTGGSETQYF. The CDR3 coding sequence is TGTGCCAGCAGCTTGACAGGGGGTTCAGAGACCCAGTACTTC. This chain joins TRBV7-2 and TRBJ2-5; TRBD1 matches at 9 bases. The ends lost 3 bases at V and 4 bases at J; junction bases unmatched: 3. CDR1 and CDR2 (germline): SGHTA, FQGNSA. CDR3 length: 14 residues.

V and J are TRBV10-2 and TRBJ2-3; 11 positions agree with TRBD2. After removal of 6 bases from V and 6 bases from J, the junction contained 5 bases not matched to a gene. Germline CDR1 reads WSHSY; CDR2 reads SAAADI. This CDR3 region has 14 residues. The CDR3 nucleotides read TGCGCCAGCAGGGCCGGGACTAGCGGCGATACGCAGTATTTT. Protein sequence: CASRAGTSGDTQYF.

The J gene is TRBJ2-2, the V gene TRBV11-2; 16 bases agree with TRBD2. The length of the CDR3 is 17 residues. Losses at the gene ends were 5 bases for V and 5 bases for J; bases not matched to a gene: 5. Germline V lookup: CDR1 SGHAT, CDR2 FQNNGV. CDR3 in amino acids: CASSPGLAGGLTGELFF. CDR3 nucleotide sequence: TGTGCCAGCAGCCCGGGACTAGCGGGGGGGCTAACCGGGGAGCTGTTTTTT.

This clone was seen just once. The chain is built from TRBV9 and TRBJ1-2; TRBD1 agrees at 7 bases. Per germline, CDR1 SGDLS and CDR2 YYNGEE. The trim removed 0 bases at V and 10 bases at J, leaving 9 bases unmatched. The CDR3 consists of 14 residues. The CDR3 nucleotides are TGTGCCAGCAGCGTAGATGAGGGGGCAACGGTCTACACCTTC. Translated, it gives CASSVDEGATVYTF.

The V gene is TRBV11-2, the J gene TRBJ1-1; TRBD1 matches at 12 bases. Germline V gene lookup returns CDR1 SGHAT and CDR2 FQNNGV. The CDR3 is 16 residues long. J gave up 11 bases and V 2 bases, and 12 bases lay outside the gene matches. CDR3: CASSLLGGQGAKGAFF. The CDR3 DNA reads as TGTGCCAGCAGCTTACTAGGGGGACAGGGGGCGAAAGGGGCTTTCTTT.

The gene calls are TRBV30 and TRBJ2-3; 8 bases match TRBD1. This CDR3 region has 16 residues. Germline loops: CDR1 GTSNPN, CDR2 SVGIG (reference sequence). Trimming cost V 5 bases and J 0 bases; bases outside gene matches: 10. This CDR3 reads CAWGKVGTGSTDTQYF. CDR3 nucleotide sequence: TGTGCCTGGGGGAAGGTAGGGACAGGTAGCACAGATACGCAGTATTTT.

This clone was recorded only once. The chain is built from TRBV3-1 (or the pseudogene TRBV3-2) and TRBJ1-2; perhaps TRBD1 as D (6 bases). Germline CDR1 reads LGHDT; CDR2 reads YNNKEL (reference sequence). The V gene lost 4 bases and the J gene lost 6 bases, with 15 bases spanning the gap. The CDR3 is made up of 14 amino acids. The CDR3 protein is CASSRTGGANGYTF. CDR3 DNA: TGTGCCAGCAGCCGGACCGGGGGGGCGAATGGCTACACCTTC.

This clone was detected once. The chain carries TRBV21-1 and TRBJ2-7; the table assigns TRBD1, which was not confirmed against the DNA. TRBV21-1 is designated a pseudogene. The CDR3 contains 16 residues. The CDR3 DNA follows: TGTGCCAGCAGCAATCCTCTCTTTGGACAGACCTACGAGCAGTACGTC. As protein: CASSNPLFGQTYEQYV.

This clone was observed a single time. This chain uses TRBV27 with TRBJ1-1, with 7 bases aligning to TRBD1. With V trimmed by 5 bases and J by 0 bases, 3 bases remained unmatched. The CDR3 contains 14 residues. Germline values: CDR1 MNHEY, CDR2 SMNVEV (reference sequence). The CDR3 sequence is CASSDGTVNTEAFF. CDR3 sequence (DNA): TGTGCCAGCAGTGACGGGACAGTGAACACTGAAGCTTTCTTT.

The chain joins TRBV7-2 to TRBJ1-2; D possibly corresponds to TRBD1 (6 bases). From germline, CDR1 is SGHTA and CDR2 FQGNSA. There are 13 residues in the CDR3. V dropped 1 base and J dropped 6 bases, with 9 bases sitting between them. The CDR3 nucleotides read TGTGCCAGCAGCTTAGGCAGGGGAGATGGCTACACCTTC. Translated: CASSLGRGDGYTF.

CDR3 sequence reads: CASSPGQGGDKNIQYF. CDR3 DNA sequence: TGTGCCAGCAGCCCCGGGCAAGGGGGAGACAAAAACATTCAGTACTTC. This chain connects TRBV7-9 to TRBJ2-4, with D possibly TRBD1 on 6 matching bases. The CDR3 is 16 amino acids. CDR1 is SEHNR and CDR2 is FQNEAQ in the germline V gene (reference sequence). Trimming pared 5 bases from V and 3 bases from J, leaving 17 bases between.

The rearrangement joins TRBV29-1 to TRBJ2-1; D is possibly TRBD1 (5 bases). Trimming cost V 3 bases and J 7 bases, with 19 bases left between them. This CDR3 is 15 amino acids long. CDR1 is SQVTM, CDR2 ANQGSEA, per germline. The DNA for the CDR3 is TGCAGCGTTGAGGGGCGAACCCGGGCAGGAAATGAGCAGTTCTTC. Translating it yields CSVEGRTRAGNEQFF.

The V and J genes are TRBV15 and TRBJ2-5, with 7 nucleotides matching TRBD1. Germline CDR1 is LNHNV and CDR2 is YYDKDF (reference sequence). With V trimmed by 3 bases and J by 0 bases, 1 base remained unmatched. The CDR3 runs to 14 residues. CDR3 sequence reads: CATSRDRYQETQYF. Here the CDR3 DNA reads TGTGCCACCAGCAGGGACAGGTACCAAGAGACCCAGTACTTC.

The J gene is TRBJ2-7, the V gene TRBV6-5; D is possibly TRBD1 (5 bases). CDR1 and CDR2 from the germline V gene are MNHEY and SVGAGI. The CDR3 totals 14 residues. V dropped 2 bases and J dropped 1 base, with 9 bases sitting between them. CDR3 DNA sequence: TGTGCCAGCAGTTACGACAGAAAATCCTACGAGCAGTACTTC. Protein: CASSYDRKSYEQYF.

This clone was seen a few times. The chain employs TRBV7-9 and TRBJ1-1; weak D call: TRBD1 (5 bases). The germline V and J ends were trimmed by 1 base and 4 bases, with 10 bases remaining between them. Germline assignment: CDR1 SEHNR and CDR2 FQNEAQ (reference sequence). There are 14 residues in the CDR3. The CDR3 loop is CASSLDLGGTEAFF. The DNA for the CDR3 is TGTGCCAGCAGCTTAGACCTGGGGGGCACTGAAGCTTTCTTT.

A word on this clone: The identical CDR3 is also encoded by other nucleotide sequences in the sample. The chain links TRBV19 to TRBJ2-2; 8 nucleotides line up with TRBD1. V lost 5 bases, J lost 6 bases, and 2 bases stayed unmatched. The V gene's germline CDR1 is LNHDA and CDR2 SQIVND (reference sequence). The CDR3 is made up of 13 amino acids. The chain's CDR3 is CASSSQGAGELFF. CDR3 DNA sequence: TGTGCCAGTAGTTCACAGGGGGCCGGGGAGCTGTTTTTT.